This T cell receptor beta chain was observed in a study of T cell responses to AZD1222 COVID-19 vaccine (dated by TCRdb to about 2021). Background for the entire study: Because spike-specific TCR depth and breadth did not differ between the two schedules, AZD1222 recipients who got a second dose at roughly 4 weeks were pooled with those who got a second dose at roughly 12 weeks. Trial participants were enrolled by age into 18-55, 56-69 and 70-plus year subgroups, with approximately 150, 30 and 60 TCR-sequenced participants respectively. A total of about 250 trial participants underwent TCR sequencing, of whom approximately 200 had received two doses of AZD1222 and 26 had received two doses of the MenACWY control vaccine.

The CDR3 regions of human TCRbeta chains were analyzed by immunosequencing. Processing in the source paper ran as follows. TCRs in the repertoires were compared against a reference library of SARS-CoV-2-specific TCRs that had been generated with the MIRA antigen-specificity platform. Breadth was defined as the fraction of unique TCRs that were SARS-CoV-2-associated. Depth was defined as the fraction of total T cells that were SARS-CoV-2-associated. Using the MIRA data, each spike-specific TCR was assigned both to the spike region to which the TCR was reactive and to a CD4 or CD8 class. Log10-transformed breadth and depth values were compared by one-way ANOVA with Sidak's multiple comparisons tests. TCRdb retrieved this table from immuneACCESS and kept in-frame rearrangements only. Not all clones are present; in checked studies, unresolved V genes account for under half, and no reason is known for the remainder. V and J calls and clone size are given by that table; D and trimming were obtained from the DNA. A total of about 100,000 clones appear in this sample, about nine tenths of them only once. The leading ten clones occupy more than 1.5% of the sample.

This clone was counted a single time. What antigen it recognizes has not been identified. No much larger clonotype is one base removed from it; base qualities were not supplied. Taken with the paper, the label for time point translates to: baseline before first vaccination. Samples from vaccinated people were obtained from the UK trials COV001 and COV002, which included a single-blind randomized controlled phase 2/3 trial of AZD1222 (ChAdOx1 nCoV-19) in healthy adults. Trial participant PBMC samples were collected at day 0 and day 28 after the second dose for TCRbeta chain sequencing. Overall study outcomes, separate from this receptor: The whole spike protein was spanned by vaccine-associated CD4 TCRs, and dominant responses were seen in regions 160-218 and 743-854. In the small 56-69-year group, the increase in depth fell short of significance, most likely because of low power. Participants were mostly white British and included more females than males, and it was suggested by the authors that clonal diversity may have been underestimated. No day 14 peak-response samples were available, so repertoires were characterized only after the peak T cell response. Conclusions about previously exposed vaccinees were limited because only six AZD1222 recipients were SARS-CoV-2 seropositive at baseline. Reportedly, almost half of the unique spike-specific TCRs recognized epitopes lying outside the regions that are mutated in the B.1.351 and B.1.1.7 variants. Spike-specific TCR breadth and depth rose significantly after two AZD1222 doses compared with day 0 and with MenACWY recipients.

V gives up 2 bases and J gives up 6 bases, and the segment between their germline ends measures 7 bases. The germline V gene (reference sequence) specifies LGHDT as CDR1 and YNNKEL as CDR2. Reading from cysteine to phenylalanine, the CDR3 counts 12 amino acids. Of the read, only the CDR3 DNA is kept; its 36 bases are in frame from base 1. The sequence derives from an adult in good health. The source was peripheral blood, collected on day 0 of AZD1222 vaccination. The chain is made from TRBV3-1 (or the pseudogene TRBV3-2) and TRBJ1-2; a confident D gene designation cannot be given. The sequenced DNA: TGTGCCAGCAGCCAACGGGTGCATGGCTACACCTTC. Translated, this is CASSQRVHGYTF.